This T cell receptor (beta chain) came from a study of blood T cell repertoires in COVID-19. Authors' methods: The assay estimated nucleated cells by amplifying reference gene primers. Profiled with immunoSEQ multiplex PCR; TCRdb holds only in-frame clones, not every one. The V and J calls and clone size are taken from that table; D and trimming were inferred from the DNA. This sample carries roughly 110,000 clones, about 80% of them seen once, and the ten largest clones take roughly 4%. With 0 bases clipped from V and 6 bases from J, the junction kept 2 bases outside the gene matches. CDR3 length: 15 amino acids. From germline, CDR1 is SGDLS and CDR2 YYNGEE.

Sequencing was done on a sample of peripheral blood. The chain uses TRBV9 and TRBJ2-1; 11 bases are shared with TRBD2. This clonotype was sampled from a man between 65 and 85 years old with acute or convalescent COVID-19. The CDR3 bases are TGTGCCAGCAGCGTAGGACTAGCGGGGTTCAATGAGCAGTTCTTC. Its translation: CASSVGLAGFNEQFF.